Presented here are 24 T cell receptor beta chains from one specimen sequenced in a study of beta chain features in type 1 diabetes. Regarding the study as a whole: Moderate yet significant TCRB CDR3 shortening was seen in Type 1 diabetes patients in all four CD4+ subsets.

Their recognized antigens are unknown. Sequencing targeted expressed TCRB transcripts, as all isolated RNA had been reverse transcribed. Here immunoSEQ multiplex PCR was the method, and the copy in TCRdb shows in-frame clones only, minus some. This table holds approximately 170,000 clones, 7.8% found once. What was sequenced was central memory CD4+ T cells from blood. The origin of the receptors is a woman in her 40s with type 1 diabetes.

CDR3 in DNA: TGTGCCTGGTCCGGAGGGGGCCTCAAAAACATTCAGTACTTC. This translates into CAWSGGGLKNIQYF. The rearrangement joins TRBV30 to TRBJ2-4, with TRBD1 as a possible D gene (7 bases). Trimming cost V 5 bases and J 3 bases, with 14 bases left between them. CDR1 is GTSNPN and CDR2 is SVGIG in the germline V gene (reference sequence). The CDR3 runs 14 residues.

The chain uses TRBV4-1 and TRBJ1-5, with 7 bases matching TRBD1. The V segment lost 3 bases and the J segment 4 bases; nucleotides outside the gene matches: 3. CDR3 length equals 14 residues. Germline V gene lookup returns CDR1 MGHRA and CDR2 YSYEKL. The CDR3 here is CASSHYRGNQPQHF. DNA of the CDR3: TGCGCCAGCAGCCATTACAGGGGTAATCAGCCCCAGCATTTT.

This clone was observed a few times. Here the CDR3 reads CASLKAGGYYEQYF. The CDR3 bases are TGTGCCAGTCTGAAGGCGGGGGGCTACTACGAGCAGTACTTC. This chain joins TRBV28 and TRBJ2-7; TRBD2 matches at 8 bases. This CDR3 has 14 amino acids. In germline, CDR1 is MDHEN, CDR2 SYDVKM. Losses at the gene ends were 9 bases for V and 3 bases for J; bases not matched to a gene: 10.

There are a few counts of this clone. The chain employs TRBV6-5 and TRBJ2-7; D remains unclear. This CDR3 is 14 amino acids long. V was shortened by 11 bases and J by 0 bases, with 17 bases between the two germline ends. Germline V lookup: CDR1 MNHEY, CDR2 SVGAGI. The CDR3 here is CAHSKSPSSYEQYF. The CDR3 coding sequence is TGTGCCCACTCGAAGTCTCCTAGCTCCTACGAGCAGTACTTC.

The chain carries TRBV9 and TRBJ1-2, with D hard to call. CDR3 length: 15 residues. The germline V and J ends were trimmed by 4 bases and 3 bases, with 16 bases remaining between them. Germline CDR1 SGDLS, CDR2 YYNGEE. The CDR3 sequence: CASSTRADVDYGYTF. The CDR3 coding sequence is TGTGCCAGCAGCACCCGCGCCGATGTGGACTATGGCTACACCTTC. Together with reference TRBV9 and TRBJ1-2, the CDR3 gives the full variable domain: DSGVTQTPKHLITATGQRVTLRCSPRSGDLSVYWYQQSLDQGLQFLIQYYNGEERAKGNILERFSAQQFPDLHSELNLSSLELGDSALYFCASSTRADVDYGYTFGSGTRLTVV.

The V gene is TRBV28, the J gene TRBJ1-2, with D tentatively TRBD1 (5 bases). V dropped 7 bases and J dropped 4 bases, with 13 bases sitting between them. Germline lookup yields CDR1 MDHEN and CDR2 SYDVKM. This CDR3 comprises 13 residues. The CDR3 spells CASISGVTYGYTF. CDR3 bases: TGTGCCAGCATCTCGGGGGTTACCTATGGCTACACCTTC.

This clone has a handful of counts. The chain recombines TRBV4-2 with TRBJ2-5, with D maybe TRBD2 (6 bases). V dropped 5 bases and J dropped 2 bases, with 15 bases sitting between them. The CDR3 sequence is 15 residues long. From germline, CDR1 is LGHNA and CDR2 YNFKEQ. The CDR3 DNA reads TGTGCCAGCAGCTCCACGGGACTTCCTCAAGAGACCCAGTACTTC. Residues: CASSSTGLPQETQYF.

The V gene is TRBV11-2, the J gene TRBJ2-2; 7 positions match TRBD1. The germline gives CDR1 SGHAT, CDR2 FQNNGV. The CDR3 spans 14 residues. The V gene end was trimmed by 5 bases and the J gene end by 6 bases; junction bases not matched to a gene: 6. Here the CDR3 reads CASSPRTGPGELFF. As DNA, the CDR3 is TGTGCCAGCAGCCCCCGGACAGGCCCCGGGGAGCTGTTTTTT.

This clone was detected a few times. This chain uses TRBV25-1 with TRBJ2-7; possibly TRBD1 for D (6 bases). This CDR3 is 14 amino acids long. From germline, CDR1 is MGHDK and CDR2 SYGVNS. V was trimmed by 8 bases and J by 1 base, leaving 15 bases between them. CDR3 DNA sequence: TGTGCCAGCGCTGACAGGCAAGATTCCTACGAGCAGTACTTC. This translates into CASADRQDSYEQYF.

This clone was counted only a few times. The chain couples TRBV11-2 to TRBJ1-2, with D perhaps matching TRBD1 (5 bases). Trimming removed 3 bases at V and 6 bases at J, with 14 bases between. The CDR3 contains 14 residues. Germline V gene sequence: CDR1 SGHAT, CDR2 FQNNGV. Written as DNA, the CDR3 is TGTGCCAGCAGCTTCATGCAGGGTATGGATGGCTACACCTTC. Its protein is CASSFMQGMDGYTF.

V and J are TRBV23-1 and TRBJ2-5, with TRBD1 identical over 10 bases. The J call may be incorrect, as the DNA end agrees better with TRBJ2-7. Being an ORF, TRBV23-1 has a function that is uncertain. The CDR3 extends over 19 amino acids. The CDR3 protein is CASSQGTGVLGGLWYEQYF. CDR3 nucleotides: TGCGCCAGCAGTCAAGGGACAGGGGTTCTGGGGGGACTTTGGTACGAGCAGTACTTC.

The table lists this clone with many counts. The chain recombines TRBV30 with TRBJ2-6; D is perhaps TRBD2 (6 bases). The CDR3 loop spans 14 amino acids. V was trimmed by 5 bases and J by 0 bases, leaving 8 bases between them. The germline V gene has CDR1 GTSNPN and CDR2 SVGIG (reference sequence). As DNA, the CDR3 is TGTGCCTGGGGGACTTACTCTGGGGCCAACGTCCTGACTTTC. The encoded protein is CAWGTYSGANVLTF.

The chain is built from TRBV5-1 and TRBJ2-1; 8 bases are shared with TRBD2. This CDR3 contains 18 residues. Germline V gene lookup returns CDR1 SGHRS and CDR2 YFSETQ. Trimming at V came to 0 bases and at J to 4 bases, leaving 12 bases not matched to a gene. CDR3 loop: CASSLVGSPSGRYNEQFF. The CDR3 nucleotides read TGCGCCAGCAGCTTGGTAGGGAGTCCCAGCGGGAGATACAATGAGCAGTTCTTC.

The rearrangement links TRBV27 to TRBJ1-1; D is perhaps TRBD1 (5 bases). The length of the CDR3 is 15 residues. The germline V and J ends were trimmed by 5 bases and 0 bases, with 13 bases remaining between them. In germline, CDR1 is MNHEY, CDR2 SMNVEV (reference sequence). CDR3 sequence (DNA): TGTGCCAGCAGTAGATACGGGGGAATGAACACTGAAGCTTTCTTT. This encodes CASSRYGGMNTEAFF.

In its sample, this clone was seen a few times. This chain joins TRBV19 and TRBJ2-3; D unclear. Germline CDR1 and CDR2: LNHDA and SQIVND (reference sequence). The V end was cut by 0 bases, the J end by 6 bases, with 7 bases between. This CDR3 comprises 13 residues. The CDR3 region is CASSIENGDTQYF. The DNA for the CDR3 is TGTGCCAGTAGTATAGAAAACGGGGATACGCAGTATTTT. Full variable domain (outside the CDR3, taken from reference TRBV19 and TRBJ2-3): DGGITQSPKYLFRKEGQNVTLSCEQNLNHDAMYWYRQDPGQGLRLIYYSQIVNDFQKGDIAEGYSVSREKKESFPLTVTSAQKNPTAFYLCASSIENGDTQYFGPGTRLTVL.

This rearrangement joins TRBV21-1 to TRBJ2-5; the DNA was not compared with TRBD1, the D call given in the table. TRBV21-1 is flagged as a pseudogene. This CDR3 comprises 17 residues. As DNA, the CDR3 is TGTGCCAGCAGCGTCCTTCTCCCCCAGACAGGGGTAGAGACCCAGTACTTC. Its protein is CASSVLLPQTGVETQYF.

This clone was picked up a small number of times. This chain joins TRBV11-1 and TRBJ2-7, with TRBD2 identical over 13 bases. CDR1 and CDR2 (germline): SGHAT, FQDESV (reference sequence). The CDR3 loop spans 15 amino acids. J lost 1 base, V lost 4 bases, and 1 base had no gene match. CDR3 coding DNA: TGTGCCAGCAGCTGGACTAGCGGGAGTTCCTACGAGCAGTACTTC. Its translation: CASSWTSGSSYEQYF.

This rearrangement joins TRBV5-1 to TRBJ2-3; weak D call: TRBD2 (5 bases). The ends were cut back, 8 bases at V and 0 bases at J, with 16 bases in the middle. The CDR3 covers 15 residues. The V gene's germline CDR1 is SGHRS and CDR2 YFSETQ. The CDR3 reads CASSPVGVSTDTQYF. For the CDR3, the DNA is TGCGCCAGTAGCCCCGTCGGGGTCAGCACAGATACGCAGTATTTT.

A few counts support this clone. CDR3 protein: CASSSAPLAGGMDTQYF. The CDR3 coding sequence is TGTGCCAGCAGCTCCGCCCCCCTAGCGGGAGGGATGGATACGCAGTATTTT. This sequence joins TRBV9 and TRBJ2-3; TRBD2 agrees at 12 bases. CDR1 and CDR2 from the germline V gene are SGDLS and YYNGEE. This CDR3 has 17 amino acids. The ends lost 4 bases at V and 6 bases at J; junction bases unmatched: 12.

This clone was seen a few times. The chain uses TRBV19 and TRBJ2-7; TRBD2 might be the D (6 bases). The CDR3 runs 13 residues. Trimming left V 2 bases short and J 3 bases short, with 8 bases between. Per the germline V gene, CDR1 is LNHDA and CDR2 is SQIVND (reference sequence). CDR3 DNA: TGTGCCAGTAGTATACGGCGGGGCTACGAGCAGTACTTC. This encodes CASSIRRGYEQYF.

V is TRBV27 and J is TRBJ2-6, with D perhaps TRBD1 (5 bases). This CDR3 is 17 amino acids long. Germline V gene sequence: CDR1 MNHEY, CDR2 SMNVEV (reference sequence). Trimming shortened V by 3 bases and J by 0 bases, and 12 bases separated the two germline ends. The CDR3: CASSFHRSSSGANVLTF. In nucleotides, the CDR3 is TGTGCCAGCAGTTTTCACAGGTCCAGCTCTGGGGCCAACGTCCTGACTTTC.

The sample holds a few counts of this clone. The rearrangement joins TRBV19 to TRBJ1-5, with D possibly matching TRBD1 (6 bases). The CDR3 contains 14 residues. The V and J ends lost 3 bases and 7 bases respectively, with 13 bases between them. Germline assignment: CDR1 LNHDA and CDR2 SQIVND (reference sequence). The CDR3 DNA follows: TGTGCCAGTAGTATTCACAGGGCAGACCAGCCCCAGCATTTT. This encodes CASSIHRADQPQHF.

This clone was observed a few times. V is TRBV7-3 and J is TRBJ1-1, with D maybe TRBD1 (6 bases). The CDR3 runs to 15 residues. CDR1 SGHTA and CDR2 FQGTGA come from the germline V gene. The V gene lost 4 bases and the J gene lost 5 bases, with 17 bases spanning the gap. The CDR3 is CASSSQGGSRTEAFF. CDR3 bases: TGTGCCAGCAGCTCCCAAGGGGGTTCGCGGACTGAAGCTTTCTTT.

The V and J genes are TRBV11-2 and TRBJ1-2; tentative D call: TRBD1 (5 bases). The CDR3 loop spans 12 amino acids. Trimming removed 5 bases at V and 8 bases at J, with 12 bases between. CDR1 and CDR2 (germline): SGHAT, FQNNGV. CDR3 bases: TGTGCCAGCAGCCCGGGACTTCCGGGCTACACCTTC. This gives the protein CASSPGLPGYTF.